This T cell receptor (beta chain) was captured by sequencing in a study of PD-L1 blockade in urothelial cancer. Overall study context: It was at 3 weeks (second dose) and 6 weeks after treatment start that blood was analyzed. Peripheral blood specimens exhibited a median yield of 141,255 T cells. Overall study findings and caveats: Survival was better when pretreatment blood TCR clonality fell below the median.

Trimming stripped 2 bases from V and 0 bases from J, with 16 bases between. The CDR3 has 17 amino acids. CDR1 WNHNN and CDR2 SYGVQD come from the germline V gene (reference sequence). TCRdb's table, derived via immunoSEQ multiplex PCR, lists solely in-frame clones and lacks some. The table has 87,000 or so clones, about 83% seen once. A note on this clone: Its antigen is undetermined.

Time point meaning: pretreatment peripheral blood. Patients each gave 1 to 8 samples, pretreatment and on-treatment. V is TRBV10-1 and J is TRBJ2-5; tentatively, D is TRBD1 (5 bases). This material consisted of PBMCs, taken around atezolizumab (anti-PD-L1) treatment. This TCR was sampled from a man in his 60s with urothelial cancer. The CDR3 here is CASSEGRGGLYQETQYF. The CDR3 region has the DNA TGCGCCAGCAGTGAGGGTAGGGGCGGATTGTACCAAGAGACCCAGTACTTC.